This T cell receptor (beta chain) was sequenced during a study of CXCR3-negative and CXCR3-positive naive CD8 T cells. Libraries of TRB cDNA were made by 5' RACE and carried UMIs. TCRdb reprocessed the 5' RACE reads, with one entry per CDR3 protein and no DNA. The sample features some 60,000 distinct CDR3 sequences, with about 0.49% in its top ten. Of note for this clonotype: No antigen is known for it.

Study findings and constraints: In CXCR3-positive naive cells, the TRB CDR3s were more hydrophobic than in CXCR3-negative naive cells. Cryopreservation partially lowered CXCR3 expression, so most assays used fresh PBMCs. Similar TRBV-TRBJ usage was seen in naive cells (both CXCR3-negative and CXCR3-positive), but memory cells differed.

The CDR3 sequence is 15 residues long. This chain uses TRBV12-3 or TRBV12-4 with TRBJ2-1; TCRdb outputs TRBD1, but without DNA this stays unchecked. The origin of this receptor is a human donor in good health. Some clones in this sample may be carry-over from other donors' samples. The sequencing sample was made of naive CXCR3+ CD8+ T cells from blood. Subset here: CD45RO-CCR7+CD27+CD95- naive CD8+ T cells expressing CXCR3 (TNR3+). The CDR3 sequence is CASSFVQGNYNEQFF.